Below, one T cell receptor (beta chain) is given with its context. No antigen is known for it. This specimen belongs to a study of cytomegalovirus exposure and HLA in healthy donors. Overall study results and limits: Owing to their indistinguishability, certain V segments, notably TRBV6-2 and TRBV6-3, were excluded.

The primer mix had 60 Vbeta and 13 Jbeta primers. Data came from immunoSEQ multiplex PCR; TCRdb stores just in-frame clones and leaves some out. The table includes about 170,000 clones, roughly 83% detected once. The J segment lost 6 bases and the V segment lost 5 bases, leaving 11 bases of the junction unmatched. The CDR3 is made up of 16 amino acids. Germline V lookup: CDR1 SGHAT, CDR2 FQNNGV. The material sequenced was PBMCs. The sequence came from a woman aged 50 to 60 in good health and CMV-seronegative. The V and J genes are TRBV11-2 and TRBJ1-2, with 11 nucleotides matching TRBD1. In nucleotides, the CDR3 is TGTGCCAGCAGCCCATATGGACAGGGGGCGGGGAATGGCTACACCTTC. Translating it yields CASSPYGQGAGNGYTF.